This TCR beta chain comes out of a study of blood T cell repertoires in COVID-19. In the study overall: Donors in the United States, Italy and Spain gave samples during acute or convalescent COVID-19. PBMCs, B-cell-depleted T cells, or T cells were the source of the cDNA or gDNA that made up the material.

Living in 24 US areas, the participants were between about 18 and 100 years of age. The length of the CDR3 is 14 residues. Germline-derived CDR1 and CDR2 are MDHEN and SYDVKM. Trimming left V 6 bases short and J 2 bases short, with 10 bases between. Authors' methods: Counts of nucleated cells, estimated from reference gene primer amplification, were obtained. Sequencing used immunoSEQ multiplex PCR; TCRdb keeps in-frame clones, though not all of them. V and J calls and clone size come straight from that table; D and trimming were deduced from the DNA. The data show hundreds of thousands of clones, with around 81% seen just once and 6.5% to 9% held by the top ten.

The sequencing input was PBMCs or T cells enriched from blood (not recorded which). The rearrangement links TRBV28 to TRBJ1-4, with TRBD1 as a possible D gene (5 bases). The receptor was isolated from a woman between 35 and 50 years old with acute COVID-19. The CDR3 DNA reads as TGTGCCAGCAGAATGGGGCAGACTAATGAAAAACTGTTTTTT. The encoded protein is CASRMGQTNEKLFF.